This T cell receptor beta chain was retrieved from a study of regulatory T cells in long-lasting Graves disease. This clonotype has ten or more counts. Germline trimming cut 6 bases from V and 7 bases from J; bases unmatched to any gene: 12. This CDR3 is 14 amino acids long. From germline, CDR1 is MNHEY and CDR2 SVGEGT. Libraries of TCR beta came from iRepertoire HTBI primers plus Arm-PCR of CDR3 regions. TCRdb itself ran the multiplex PCR reads through MiXCR, one entry per CDR3 protein. The sample has about 300,000 distinct CDR3 sequences, 15% to 20% seen once. The time point here: newly diagnosed GD, antithyroid drugs for less than 3 months. Construction of the TCR library relied on RNA isolated from PBMCs.

The sequences come from peripheral blood mononuclear cells (PBMCs), collected at new diagnosis, from a patient treated with antithyroid drugs. The V gene is TRBV6-2 or TRBV6-3, the J gene TRBJ2-7, with 7 positions matching TRBD1. The origin of this receptor is a female donor with Graves disease. The CDR3 reads CASSITGEVREQYF. Written as DNA, the CDR3 is TGTGCCAGCAGCATCACAGGGGAAGTGAGAGAGCAGTACTTC.